The subject of this entry is one T cell receptor beta chain. Its specificity is not known. The sample originates from a study of STAT5B mutations in CD4+ large granular lymphocyte leukemia. Study-level information: Among healthy controls, a particular HLA allele went with more CDR3 'QG' motifs. Study-wide results and limits: Patient CD4-sorted repertoires stayed more clonal than healthy ones after leukemic-clone removal.

Assay used: immunoSEQ multiplex PCR; TCRdb lists only in-frame clones, some missing. The table has approximately 40,000 clones, about four fifths seen once. The TCR was taken from a human donor in good health. The sequencing input was CD4+ T cells from blood buffy coats.

The CDR3 sequence is CASTWGTGLNTEAFF. CDR3 sequence (DNA): TGTGCCAGCACGTGGGGGACAGGCCTGAACACTGAAGCTTTCTTT. The chain combines TRBV6-1 with TRBJ1-1; TRBD1 aligns across 8 bases. The ends lost 7 bases at V and 0 bases at J; junction bases unmatched: 7. The CDR3 loop spans 15 amino acids. CDR1 is MNHNS, CDR2 SASEGT, per germline.